The rows below give T cell receptor beta chains drawn from one sample of a study of T-cell reconstitution after alpha-beta-depleted transplantation in children. TCRdb called the PCR reads again in MiXCR, with one record for every CDR3 protein. The sample records some 200,000 distinct CDR3 sequences, under 8.5% being singletons. Sample: PBMCs, mostly from graft donor cells, taken 360 days after TCRalphabeta/CD19-depleted stem cell transplant. The source is a male patient between 2 and 10 years old who had a stem cell transplant for acute myeloid leukemia, so the T cells may come from the graft donor. Each CDR3 is given with its conserved first and last residue. Fields, in order: D gene, clone size, V gene, J gene, CDR3 DNA, CDR3 protein. A D gene is named only where the DNA matches it firmly. Some rows have no size entry. The others give once, few or many, or a class for an expanded clone.

TRBD2	many	TRBV20-1	TRBJ2-5	TGCAGTGCTCCTAGCGGGGGGCAAGAGACCCAGTACTTC	CSAPSGGQETQYF
NA	NA	TRBV11-2	TRBJ2-1	TGTGCCAGCAGCTTATCCCCCTCCAGCGTAGGGACCTACAATGAGCAGTTCTTC	CASSLSPSSVGTYNEQFF
NA	NA	TRBV25-1	TRBJ1-1	TGTGCCAGCAGTGAATATAGGGACGGGAACACTGAAGCTTTCTTT	CASSEYRDGNTEAFF
TRBD2	many	TRBV5-1	TRBJ2-3	TGCGCCAGCAGCTGGGCTAGCGGGGCCCTAGATACGCAGTATTTT	CASSWASGALDTQYF
NA	many	TRBV20-1	TRBJ2-1	TGCAGTGCTAGAGCGGGATCACTCCGTAGGGAGCAGTTCTTC	CSARAGSLRREQFF
NA	NA	TRBV10-3	TRBJ2-5	TGTGCCATCAGTTTTCAAGAGACCCAGTACTTC	CAISFQETQYF
TRBD2	NA	TRBV10-3	TRBJ2-1	TGTGCCATCAGGCATGGACTAGCGGGAGGGCCAGCCGAACGTAATGAGCAGTTCTTC	CAIRHGLAGGPAERNEQFF
TRBD2	few	TRBV12-3/TRBV12-4	TRBJ2-1	TGTGCCAGCAGTTTTCGGACTAGCGGGAGAACACTTCCGAGTGTTGGGCAGTTCTTC	CASSFRTSGRTLPSVGQFF
NA	NA	TRBV10-2	TRBJ1-2	TGCGCCAGCAGTGAGTCGCAGGGCTTCTATGGCTACACCTTC	CASSESQGFYGYTF
NA	few	TRBV27	TRBJ1-3	TGTGCCAGCAGAACTAACACCATATATTTT	CASRTNTIYF
NA	NA	TRBV12-3/TRBV12-4	TRBJ2-1	TGTGCCAGCAGACCTATCGTTGACGGCCTGTACAATGAGCAGTTCTTC	CASRPIVDGLYNEQFF
NA	many	TRBV29-1	TRBJ2-1	TGCAGCGTTGCCTCCCTCGCGGGAACGGTCTACAATGAGCAGTTCTTC	CSVASLAGTVYNEQFF
TRBD2	few	TRBV29-1	TRBJ2-5	TGCAGCGTTGAATTGGCTAGCGGGATAGAGACCCAGTACTTC	CSVELASGIETQYF
NA	many	TRBV12-3/TRBV12-4	TRBJ2-3	TGTGCCAGCAGGCAAAGGACCTTCACAGATACGCAGTATTTT	CASRQRTFTDTQYF
NA	many	TRBV12-5	TRBJ2-2	TGTGCTAGTGGTACGCCGGGACAAGGGACCGGGGAGCTGTTTTTT	CASGTPGQGTGELFF
TRBD2	NA	TRBV12-3/TRBV12-4	TRBJ2-3	TGTGCCAGCCGCCTCCTAGCGGGGGGGCCAGATACGCAGTATTTT	CASRLLAGGPDTQYF
TRBD2	NA	TRBV4-2	TRBJ2-7	TGTGCCATGAGCCCCGGGCCTAGCGGGAGTAAGCAGTACTTC	CAMSPGPSGSKQYF
TRBD1	few	TRBV25-1	TRBJ2-1	TGTGCCAGCAGTGAACAGGGGGAGTACAATGAGCAGTTCTTC	CASSEQGEYNEQFF
NA	many	TRBV12-3/TRBV12-4	TRBJ1-2	TGTGCCAGCAGGCAATTCTATGGCTACACCTTC	CASRQFYGYTF
TRBD2	NA	TRBV5-1	TRBJ2-1	TGCGCCAGCAGCTTTGAGGCGGCTAGCGGGACGTCCTACAATGAGCAGTTCTTC	CASSFEAASGTSYNEQFF
TRBD1	NA	TRBV20-1	TRBJ2-1	TGCAGTGCGGACAGGGACTACAATGAGCAGTTCTTC	CSADRDYNEQFF
NA	many	TRBV7-7	TRBJ2-2	TGTGCTAGCAGCTCCTCATCCTCCACTTGGAACACCGGGGAGCTGTTTTTT	CASSSSSSTWNTGELFF
TRBD1	many	TRBV12-3/TRBV12-4	TRBJ2-1	TGTGCCAGCAGTTTTTACCAGGGGGTAGGCAATGAGCAGTTCTTC	CASSFYQGVGNEQFF